This TCR beta chain originates from a study of blood T cells in healthy people across ages (dated by TCRdb to the mid-2010s). For the wider study: In model experiments, template switching captured about one uniquely barcoded TCR beta cDNA molecule for every two T cells. Using deep sequencing normalized with unique cDNA molecular identifiers, the study measured how TCR beta repertoire diversity changes with age. The donors were divided into four age groups: young (average around 16 years), middle-aged (about 40), aged (roughly 60) and long-lived (82). Donors of different ages were randomly distributed across sequencing lanes to avoid experimental bias. Using the same blood draw, the study looked at two additional independent replicas of 1 million unique cDNA reads for two donors, one aged 18 to 30 and the other aged 80 or older. Results the study describes overall, beyond this receptor: Observed TCR beta diversity correlated strongly with the percentage of naive T cells measured by flow cytometry. Compared with the aged group, the long-lived group had more naive CD4+ T cells, fewer expanded clones and increased TCR diversity, a pattern suggesting age selection. Because the CMV infection status of the donors was unknown, age-related changes in expanded clonotypes may potentially have been confounded. Bulk unsorted PBMC profiling prevented conclusive comparison of naive and antigen-experienced compartments. Observed TCR beta diversity per million T cells fell roughly linearly with age, and a significant reduction was already apparent by age approximately 40. Estimates of total diversity based on one million sequenced T cells were regarded as lower bounds and as underestimates.

Inclusive of the bounding cysteine and phenylalanine, the CDR3 is 13 residues long. The entry retains the CDR3 DNA only, 39 bases that are in frame from base 1. In the germline V gene (reference sequence), CDR1 corresponds to DFQATT and CDR2 to SNEGSKA. V is cut back by 5 bases and J by 7 bases, with 7 bases in the junction unmatched. In regard to this clonotype: Its antigen has not been determined. No much larger clonotype is one base removed from it; base qualities were not supplied.

Systemically healthy Caucasian individuals from Russia, 39 in total and aged roughly 6 to 95 years, were included as donors. Ten milliliters of peripheral blood were drawn from each donor into EDTA-treated Vacutainer tubes. Ficoll-Paque density-gradient centrifugation was used to isolate PBMCs, with at least 6.5 million per sample. Trizol reagent was used to extract total RNA from the PBMCs, yielding at least 6 micrograms per sample. For every donor, flow cytometry on a PBMC aliquot measured the percentage of naive CD45RAhigh/CD27high T cells. The library was built by means of 5' RACE. A second PCR of 7 to 11 cycles was run with a J-beta primer mix and a sample-barcoded 5' primer. A template-switch 5' adaptor carrying 12 random nucleotides introduced a unique molecular identifier onto each TCR beta cDNA molecule. At least 3 million CDR3-containing paired-end reads were obtained from each sample. First-strand cDNA was synthesized from all RNA with the Mint cDNA synthesis kit, primed by a TRBC-specific oligonucleotide. After uracil-DNA glycosylase treatment, a first 18-cycle PCR used universal primers M1SS and BC2_uni_R on all cDNA. In the source study's methods: Each sample was normalized by randomly selecting 1 million high-quality reads, each carrying a distinct molecular identifier. Instead of being binned into consensus sequences, reads that shared molecular identifiers were thrown out. CDR3 identification, clonotype clustering and error correction used MiTCR with a Q25 quality threshold and the strictest error-elimination algorithm. Lower-bound total TCR beta diversity was estimated with a nonparametric unseen species model using Euler transformation. TCRdb's own reprocessing of the public reads used fastp at Q25 and MiXCR and kept productive beta chains. Each entry is one CDR3 protein sequence, shown with its most common DNA and genes. The V and J calls and clone size are TCRdb's, not the authors'. The sample table holds roughly 1.9 million distinct CDR3 sequences, of which around 40% were seen once. The top ten constitute about 23% of the sample.

The clonotype was recovered from a human donor in good health. The chain is assembled from TRBV20-1 and TRBJ1-2; 10 bases in the middle match TRBD1. Material: blood. CDR3 protein: CSADRGPGGGYTF. In nucleotides, the sequence is TGCAGTGCTGACAGGGGGCCCGGCGGTGGCTACACCTTC.